These 17 T cell receptor beta chains share one sample of origin, sequenced in a study of neurological immune-mediated disorders. In TCRdb, the 5' RACE reads were re-called with MiXCR into one record per CDR3 protein. This table holds about 50,000 distinct CDR3 sequences, about a tenth found once. Sequencing was performed on PBMCs. Source of these receptors: a man in his 70s with HTLV-1-associated myelopathy (HAM/TSP).

This clonotype was seen at least ten times. V is TRBV5-4 and J is TRBJ2-1, with 10 bases fitting TRBD2. This CDR3 comprises 15 residues. J was trimmed by 9 bases and V by 0 bases; bases with no gene match: 6. Germline-derived CDR1 and CDR2 are SGHNT and YYREEE (reference sequence). The CDR3: CASSLGASGSTEQFF. For the CDR3, the DNA is TGTGCCAGCAGCTTGGGGGCTAGCGGGAGCACTGAGCAGTTCTTC.

The sample holds many counts of this clonotype. This chain joins TRBV28 and TRBJ2-7; 8 bases line up with TRBD2. Per germline, CDR1 MDHEN and CDR2 SYDVKM. The CDR3 contains 16 residues. Unmatched junction bases numbered 16, after V lost 5 bases and J lost 7 bases. The CDR3 sequence: CASSKAGAGLRVEQYF. The CDR3 coding sequence is TGTGCCAGCAGTAAAGCGGGAGCCGGCCTTCGGGTAGAGCAGTACTTC.

The table lists this clonotype with many counts. Germline and junction disagree at one end, which may indicate a read error. The J gene is TRBJ2-1, the V gene TRBV15; the D gene is possibly TRBD2 (5 bases). The CDR3 loop spans 16 amino acids. The germline V gene encodes CDR1 LNHNV and CDR2 YYDKDF (reference sequence). CDR3 sequence: CATSAGAGPSHNEQFF. CDR3 nucleotides: TGTGCCACCAGCGCAGGCGCGGGCCCCTCCCACAATGAGCAGTTCTTC.

This clonotype appeared many times. The chain carries TRBV5-1 and TRBJ2-2, with 8 bases fitting TRBD2. V was pared by 4 bases and J by 3 bases, with 8 bases of the junction left unmatched. Per the germline V gene, CDR1 is SGHRS and CDR2 is YFSETQ. The CDR3 has 16 residues. CDR3 sequence (DNA): TGCGCCAGCAGCCCCCCGGGACTAGTCGACACCGGGGAGCTGTTTTTT. Its protein product is CASSPPGLVDTGELFF. The full variable domain, completed using reference TRBV5-1 and TRBJ2-2, is KAGVTQTPRYLIKTRGQQVTLSCSPISGHRSVSWYQQTPGQGLQFLFEYFSETQRNKGNFPGRFSGRQFSNSRSEMNVSTLELGDSALYLCASSPPGLVDTGELFFGEGSRLTVL.

This chain links TRBV11-2 with TRBJ2-5; 11 nucleotides line up with TRBD2. V trimming: 8 bases; J trimming: 0 bases; junction bases outside the gene matches: 14. The CDR3 is made up of 18 amino acids. Germline-derived CDR1 and CDR2 are SGHAT and FQNNGV. Written as DNA, the CDR3 is TGTGCCAGCGGTAACAAGTTTGGGACTAGCGGAAACCAAGAGACCCAGTACTTC. It is translated as CASGNKFGTSGNQETQYF.

This clonotype occurred many times. This chain uses TRBV7-9 with TRBJ1-1, with D possibly matching TRBD1 (5 bases). Germline CDR1 and CDR2: SEHNR and FQNEAQ (reference sequence). The length of the CDR3 is 13 residues. V lost 4 bases and J lost 11, with 17 bases in between. The chain's CDR3 is CASSYERDSGAFF. The CDR3 bases are TGTGCCAGCAGCTATGAACGGGACTCGGGGGCTTTCTTT.

This clonotype has ten or more counts. The chain carries TRBV5-1 and TRBJ2-1, with D unresolved. The CDR3 consists of 13 residues. Between the trimmed V and J ends, which lost 0 bases and 9 bases, there was a span of 10 bases. Germline CDR1 and CDR2: SGHRS and YFSETQ. In DNA, the CDR3 is TGCGCCAGCAGCTTGGTTTCCTTTGGTGAGCAGTTCTTC. Protein product: CASSLVSFGEQFF.

This clonotype appeared many times. This chain joins TRBV12-3 or TRBV12-4 and TRBJ2-7, with D uncertain. The V gene lost 6 bases and the J gene lost 6 bases, with 9 bases spanning the gap. The CDR3 runs to 11 residues. The CDR3 sequence: CASSPSVEQYF. In DNA, the CDR3 is TGTGCCAGCAGCCCCTCTGTCGAGCAGTACTTC.

Ten or more counts support this clonotype. V is TRBV7-9 and J is TRBJ1-2, with D possibly matching TRBD1 (6 bases). The CDR3 is made up of 15 amino acids. Germline V gene sequence: CDR1 SEHNR, CDR2 FQNEAQ (reference sequence). V lost 5 bases and J lost 4, with 17 bases in between. The CDR3 loop is CASSPGTFSIYGYTF. DNA for the CDR3: TGTGCCAGCAGCCCCGGGACATTTTCAATCTATGGCTACACCTTC.

As to this clonotype: A much larger clone differs from this one at a single base, so this may be a read error. The chain combines TRBV7-2 with TRBJ2-5; D gene uncertain. CDR3 length: 14 amino acids. CDR1 is SGHTA, CDR2 FQGNSA, per germline. Trimming shortened V by 5 bases and J by 7 bases, and 17 bases separated the two germline ends. The CDR3, as DNA: TGTGCCAGCAGCGCCGACTGGTCCCTATGGACCCAGTACTTC. This gives the protein CASSADWSLWTQYF.

The gene calls are TRBV20-1 and TRBJ2-5, with TRBD2 matching over 8 bases. J lost 5 bases, V lost 6 bases, and 14 bases had no gene match. Germline V lookup: CDR1 DFQATT, CDR2 SNEGSKA (reference sequence). This CDR3 contains 15 residues. CDR3 in amino acids: CSAPRSGRVDETQYF. The DNA for the CDR3 is TGCAGTGCCCCGCGGAGCGGGAGAGTTGATGAGACCCAGTACTTC.

This clonotype came up many times. The CDR3 coding sequence is TGTGCCAGCAACCCCGGGACCCTTTCCTACAATGAGCAGTTCTTC. Residues: CASNPGTLSYNEQFF. The chain joins TRBV28 to TRBJ2-1; the D call may be TRBD1 or TRBD2 (5 bases each). Germline V lookup: CDR1 MDHEN, CDR2 SYDVKM. V was clipped by 7 bases and J by 1 base, with 14 bases between them. CDR3 length: 15 amino acids.

This clonotype was observed a few times. The genes are TRBV6-6 and TRBJ2-1, with D unclear. This CDR3 region has 14 residues. Germline-derived CDR1 and CDR2 are MNHNY and SVGAGI (reference sequence). V gave up 7 bases and J gave up 0 bases, with 10 bases separating them. Here the CDR3 reads CASKRTSSYNEQFF. The CDR3 DNA reads TGTGCCAGCAAACGAACGAGCTCCTACAATGAGCAGTTCTTC.

The sample holds many counts of this clonotype. The rearrangement joins TRBV6-2 or TRBV6-3 to TRBJ1-1, with no clear D. The germline V and J ends were trimmed by 10 bases and 7 bases, with 16 bases remaining between them. Germline V CDR1 and CDR2: MNHEY, SVGEGT. The CDR3 has 12 amino acids. The CDR3 DNA reads as TGTGCCACCAGAACGGGCGGGCGTGAAGCTTTCTTT. Protein: CATRTGGREAFF.

This clonotype has a count of ten or more. The J gene is TRBJ2-1, the V gene TRBV12-3 or TRBV12-4; D remains unclear. With 5 bases removed from V and 8 bases from J, the gap between germline ends came to 16 bases. The CDR3 consists of 14 residues. The CDR3 DNA reads as TGTGCCAGCAGTCGACCTTACCTGAACGATGAGCAGTTCTTC. Translated: CASSRPYLNDEQFF.

There are a few counts of this clonotype. This chain connects TRBV19 to TRBJ1-2; 8 bases align to TRBD1. The germline CDR1 and CDR2 sequences are LNHDA and SQIVND (reference sequence). The V gene end was trimmed by 6 bases and the J gene end by 8 bases; junction bases not matched to a gene: 5. The length of the CDR3 is 12 residues. This CDR3 is CASRLDRGGYTF. CDR3 nucleotide sequence: TGTGCCAGTAGGCTTGACAGGGGCGGCTACACCTTC.

The sample holds many counts of this clonotype. V is TRBV10-3 and J is TRBJ1-2; D is uncertain. Per the germline V gene, CDR1 is ENHRY and CDR2 is SYGVKD. V was trimmed by 0 bases and J by 8 bases, leaving 13 bases between them. This CDR3 comprises 14 residues. The CDR3 protein is CAISESRELSGYTF. Written as DNA, the CDR3 is TGTGCCATCAGTGAGTCCCGGGAACTTAGCGGCTACACCTTC.